The T cell receptor (beta chain) under discussion was sequenced for a study of CD8 T cells in ankylosing spondylitis. Study outcomes and limitations: From matched ankylosing spondylitis synovial fluid, disease-linked clones were reportedly recovered at significantly enriched levels. Seemingly characteristic of ankylosing spondylitis blood was a TCR beta motif consisting of roughly 8 highly homologous variants.

Quantitative 5'-RACE with molecular barcodes generated TCR beta libraries. Each CDR3 protein is one row after TCRdb ran MiXCR on the 5' RACE reads. The sample includes about 130,000 distinct CDR3 sequences, 9.3% of them seen just once. V trimming: 6 bases; J trimming: 2 bases; junction bases outside the gene matches: 6. The CDR3 spans 14 residues. Looked up from germline, CDR1 is DFQATT and CDR2 is SNEGSKA (reference sequence). In this sample, this clonotype turned up many times. Its target is not known. The sample taken for sequencing was blood, either unsorted or a sorted T cell fraction (not recorded which). The chain employs TRBV20-1 and TRBJ2-7; 11 bases line up with TRBD2. The sequence was obtained from a male donor with ankylosing spondylitis or in good health (not recorded which). Here the CDR3 reads CSARLLAGAYEQYF. CDR3 coding DNA: TGCAGTGCGCGATTACTAGCGGGGGCCTACGAGCAGTACTTC.